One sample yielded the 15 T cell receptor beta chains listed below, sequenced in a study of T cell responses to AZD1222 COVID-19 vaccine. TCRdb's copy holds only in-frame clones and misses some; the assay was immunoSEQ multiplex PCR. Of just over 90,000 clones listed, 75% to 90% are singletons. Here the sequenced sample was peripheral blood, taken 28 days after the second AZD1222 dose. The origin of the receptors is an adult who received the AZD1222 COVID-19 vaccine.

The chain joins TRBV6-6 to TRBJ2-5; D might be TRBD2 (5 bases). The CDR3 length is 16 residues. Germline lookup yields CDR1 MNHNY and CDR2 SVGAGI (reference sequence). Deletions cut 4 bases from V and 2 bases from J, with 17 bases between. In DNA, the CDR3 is TGTGCCAGCAGTTCCGGACTTATTGAGAGTCAAGAGACCCAGTACTTC. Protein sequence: CASSSGLIESQETQYF.

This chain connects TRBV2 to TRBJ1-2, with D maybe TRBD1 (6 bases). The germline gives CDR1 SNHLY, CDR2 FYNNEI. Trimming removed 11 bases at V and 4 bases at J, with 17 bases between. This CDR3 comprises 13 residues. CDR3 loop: CASMPDRIYGYTF. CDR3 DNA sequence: TGTGCCTCCATGCCGGACAGAATCTATGGCTACACCTTC.

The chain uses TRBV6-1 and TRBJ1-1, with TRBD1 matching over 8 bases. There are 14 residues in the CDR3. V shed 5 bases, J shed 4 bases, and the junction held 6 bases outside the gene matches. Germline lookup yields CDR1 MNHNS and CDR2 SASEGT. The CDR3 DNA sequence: TGTGCCAGCAGTCCCGCGACAGGGGTCACTGAAGCTTTCTTT. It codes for CASSPATGVTEAFF.

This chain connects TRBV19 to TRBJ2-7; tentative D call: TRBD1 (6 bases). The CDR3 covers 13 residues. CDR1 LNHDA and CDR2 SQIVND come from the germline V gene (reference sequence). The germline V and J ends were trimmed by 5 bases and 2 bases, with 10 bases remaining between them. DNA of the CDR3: TGTGCCAGTAGTGCGACAGGACCCTACGAGCAGTACTTC. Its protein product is CASSATGPYEQYF.

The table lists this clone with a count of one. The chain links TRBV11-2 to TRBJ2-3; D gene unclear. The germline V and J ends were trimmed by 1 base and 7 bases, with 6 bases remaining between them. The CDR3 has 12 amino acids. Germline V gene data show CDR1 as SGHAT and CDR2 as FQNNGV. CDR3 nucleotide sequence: TGTGCCAGCAGCTTAGTTTTGCATACGCAGTATTTT. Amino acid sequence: CASSLVLHTQYF.

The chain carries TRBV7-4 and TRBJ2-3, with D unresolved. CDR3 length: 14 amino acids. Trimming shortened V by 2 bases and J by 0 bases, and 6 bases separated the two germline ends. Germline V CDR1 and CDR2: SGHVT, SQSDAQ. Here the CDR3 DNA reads TGTGCCAGCAGCTTAAAGGAGAGCACAGATACGCAGTATTTT. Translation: CASSLKESTDTQYF.

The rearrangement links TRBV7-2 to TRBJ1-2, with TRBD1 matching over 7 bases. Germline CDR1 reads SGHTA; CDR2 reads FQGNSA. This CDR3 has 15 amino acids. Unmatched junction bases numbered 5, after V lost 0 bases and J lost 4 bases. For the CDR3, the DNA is TGTGCCAGCAGCTTAGCGACAGGGAAGGCCTATGGCTACACCTTC. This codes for CASSLATGKAYGYTF.

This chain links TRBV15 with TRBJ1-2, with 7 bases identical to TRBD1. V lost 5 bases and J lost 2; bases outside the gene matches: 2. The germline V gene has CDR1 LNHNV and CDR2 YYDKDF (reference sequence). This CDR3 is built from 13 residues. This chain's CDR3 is CATSPGGNYGYTF. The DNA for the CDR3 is TGTGCCACCAGCCCAGGGGGAAACTATGGCTACACCTTC.

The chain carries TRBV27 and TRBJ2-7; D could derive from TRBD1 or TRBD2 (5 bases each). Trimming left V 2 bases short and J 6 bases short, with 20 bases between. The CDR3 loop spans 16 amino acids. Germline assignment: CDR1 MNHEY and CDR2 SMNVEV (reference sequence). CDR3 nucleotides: TGTGCCAGCAGTTTAAAAACCGACCTTTGGGGGAGCGAGCAGTACTTC. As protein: CASSLKTDLWGSEQYF.

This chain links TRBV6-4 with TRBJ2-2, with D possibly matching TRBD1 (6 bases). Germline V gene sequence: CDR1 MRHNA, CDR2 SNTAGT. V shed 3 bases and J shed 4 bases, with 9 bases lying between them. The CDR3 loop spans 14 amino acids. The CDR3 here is CASSEQGGTGELFF. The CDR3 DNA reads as TGTGCCAGCAGTGAACAGGGCGGCACCGGGGAGCTGTTTTTT.

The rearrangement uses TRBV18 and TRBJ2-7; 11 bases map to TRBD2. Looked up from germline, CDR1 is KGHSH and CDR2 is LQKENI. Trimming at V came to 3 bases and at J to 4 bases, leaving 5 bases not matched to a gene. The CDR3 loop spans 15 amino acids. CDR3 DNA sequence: TGTGCCAGCTCACCCGGGACTAGCGGAAAATACGAGCAGTACTTC. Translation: CASSPGTSGKYEQYF.

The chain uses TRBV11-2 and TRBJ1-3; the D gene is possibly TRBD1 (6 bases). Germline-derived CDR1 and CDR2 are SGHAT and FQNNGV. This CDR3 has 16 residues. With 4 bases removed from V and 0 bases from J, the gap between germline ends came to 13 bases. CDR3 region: CASSSGTLSSGNTIYF. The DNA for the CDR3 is TGTGCCAGCAGCTCCGGGACACTGAGCTCTGGAAACACCATATATTTT.

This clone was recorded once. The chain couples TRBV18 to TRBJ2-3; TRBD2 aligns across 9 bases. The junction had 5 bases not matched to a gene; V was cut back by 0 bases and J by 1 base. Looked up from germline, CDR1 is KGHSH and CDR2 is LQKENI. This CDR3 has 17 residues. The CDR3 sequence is CASSPPKGGGGTDTQYF. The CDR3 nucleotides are TGTGCCAGCTCACCACCGAAAGGCGGGGGGGGCACAGATACGCAGTATTTT.

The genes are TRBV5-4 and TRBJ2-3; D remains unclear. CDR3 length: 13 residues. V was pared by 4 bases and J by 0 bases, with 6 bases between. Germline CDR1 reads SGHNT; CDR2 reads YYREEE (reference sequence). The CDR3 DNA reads TGTGCCAGCAGCGCGACTAGCACAGATACGCAGTATTTT. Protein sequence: CASSATSTDTQYF.

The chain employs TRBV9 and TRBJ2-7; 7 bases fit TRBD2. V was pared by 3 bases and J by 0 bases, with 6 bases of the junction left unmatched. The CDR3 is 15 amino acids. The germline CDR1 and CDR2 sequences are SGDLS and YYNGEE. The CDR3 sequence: CASSASGLSSYEQYF. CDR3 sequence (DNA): TGTGCCAGCAGCGCTAGCGGCCTTAGCTCCTACGAGCAGTACTTC.